This T cell receptor beta chain was profiled in a study of T cell repertoires in cytomegalovirus infection (dated by TCRdb to between 2018 and 2021). Regarding the research as a whole: Recently identified HLA-C-restricted CMV epitopes, whose presentation resists viral immunomodulation, were targeted by peptide stimulations together with well-studied HLA-B-restricted epitopes. Because public TCR beta signatures pointed to carriage of CMV infection together with the matching HLA type, the HLA type of each donor mattered for the analysis. Summary of the overall study and its limitations: The ex vivo response was dominated by HLA-C-restricted CMV-specific TCR beta clonotypes, and the single most frequent clonotype in two of eight donors was supplied by these HLA-C-restricted clonotypes. In both this cohort and an independent cohort of 352 donors, the cumulative frequency of public TCR beta family members distinguished carriers of CMV infection plus the relevant HLA type.

Per the germline V gene (reference sequence), MNHEY is the CDR1 and SMNVEV is the CDR2. V lost 6 bases and J lost 1 base; the stretch between them is 15 bases long. The CDR3 numbers 15 residues from cysteine through phenylalanine. Only the CDR3 part of the read is kept: 45 bases, read in frame from the first base. This clonotype was seen a handful of times. Its antigen is unknown. No much larger clone exists at a distance of one base, and base qualities are not known. The sequencer was an Illumina HiSeq 1500. TCRdb reanalyzed the raw reads on its own, using fastp at Q25 for trimming and MiXCR for clone calling, and kept in-frame beta chains. Merged by CDR3 protein, the rows form single entries marked with the most common genes and DNA. For this sample there are 750,000 to 900,000 distinct CDR3 sequences; just under 30% appear just once. The ten top clones hold under 15% of the sample. The label giving this sample's treatment or condition can be read as: in vitro stimulation with specific CMV peptide epitopes to enrich CMV-specific T cells.

The specimen comprised cultured CD8+ T cells from PBMCs, sampled from culture after CMV antigen stimulation. The sequence is built from TRBV27 and TRBJ1-1; matching of 6 bases hints at TRBD1 as the D gene. The receptor comes from a human donor in good health (CMV status not recorded). Some clones in this sample may be carry-over from other donors' samples. The CDR3 reads CASRPTPGQNTEAFF. The DNA reads as follows: TGTGCCAGCAGACCTACTCCGGGACAGAACACTGAAGCTTTCTTT.